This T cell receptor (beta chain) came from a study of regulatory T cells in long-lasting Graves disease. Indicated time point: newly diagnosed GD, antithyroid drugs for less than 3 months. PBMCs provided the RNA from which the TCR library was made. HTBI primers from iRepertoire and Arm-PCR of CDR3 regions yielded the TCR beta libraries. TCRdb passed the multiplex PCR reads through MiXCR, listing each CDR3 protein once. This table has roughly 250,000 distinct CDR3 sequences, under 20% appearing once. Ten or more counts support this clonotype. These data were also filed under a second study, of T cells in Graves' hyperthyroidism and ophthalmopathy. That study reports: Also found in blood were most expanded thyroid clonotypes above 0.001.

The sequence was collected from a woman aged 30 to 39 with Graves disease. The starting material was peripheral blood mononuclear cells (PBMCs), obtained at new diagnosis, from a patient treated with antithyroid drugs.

CDR3 nucleotide sequence: TGCAGCGTTGAACTGAGGAATAACTATGGCTACACCTTC. Protein sequence: CSVELRNNYGYTF. The chain uses TRBV29-1 and TRBJ1-2; D gene unclear. V lost 2 bases and J lost 1, with 8 bases in between. CDR3 length: 13 amino acids. Looked up from germline, CDR1 is SQVTM and CDR2 is ANQGSEA. The full variable domain, in which reference TRBV29-1 and TRBJ1-2 provide the parts outside the CDR3, is SAVISQKPSRDICQRGTSLTIQCQVDSQVTMMFWYRQQPGQSLTLIATANQGSEATYESGFVIDKFPISRPNLTFSTLTVSNMSPEDSSIYLCSVELRNNYGYTFGSGTRLTVV.